This T cell receptor beta chain derives from a study of cytomegalovirus exposure and HLA in healthy donors. General study findings and limits: Owing to their indistinguishability, certain V segments, notably TRBV6-2 and TRBV6-3, were excluded.

Unmatched junction bases numbered 15, after V lost 5 bases and J lost 0 bases. This CDR3 region has 19 residues. The germline V gene encodes CDR1 SGHRS and CDR2 YFSETQ. PCR was performed using 60 Vbeta and 13 Jbeta primers. Clones were read by immunoSEQ multiplex PCR, and TCRdb kept only the in-frame ones, dropping some. This table has 60,000 to 70,000 clones, 68% appearing once. Concerning this clone itself: Its cognate antigen is unknown.

The receptor's source is a woman aged 25-40 years in good health and CMV-seronegative. Material: PBMCs. V is TRBV5-1 and J is TRBJ2-7; 12 bases fit TRBD1. In DNA, the CDR3 is TGCGCCAGCAGGTTTCCGGGACAGGGGGCGGAGGGGGCCTCCTACGAGCAGTACTTC. This gives the protein CASRFPGQGAEGASYEQYF. Filled out from reference TRBV5-1 and TRBJ2-7, the complete variable domain reads KAGVTQTPRYLIKTRGQQVTLSCSPISGHRSVSWYQQTPGQGLQFLFEYFSETQRNKGNFPGRFSGRQFSNSRSEMNVSTLELGDSALYLCASRFPGQGAEGASYEQYFGPGTRLTVT.